The clone carrying this T cell receptor beta chain was seen a few times. The antigen is undetermined. This sample is drawn from a study of Graves' ophthalmopathy and Graves' hyperthyroidism. Study information: Upon initial diagnosis and before any treatment, peripheral blood was collected.

The study, taken as a whole, reports: Blood also held most thyroid clonotypes expanded above 0.001 frequency.

TCR beta CDR3 amplification used RNA transcripts. RT-PCR in the first round used HTBI primers; a second-round multiplex PCR followed. TCRdb called the multiplex PCR reads again in MiXCR, with one record for every CDR3 protein. The top ten hold 35% to 55% of the sample, which has about 740,000 distinct CDR3 sequences, approximately 40% seen once. The length of the CDR3 is 15 residues. Trimming cost V 3 bases and J 7 bases, with 18 bases left between them. Germline V gives CDR1 MGHDK, CDR2 SYGVNS. This TCR was sampled from an adult man with Graves' ophthalmopathy. This chain joins TRBV25-1 and TRBJ2-5, with D maybe TRBD2 (5 bases). Sequencing was carried out using peripheral blood. CDR3 loop: CASSDSAVTSGTQYF. CDR3 DNA: TGTGCCAGCAGTGATAGTGCCGTAACAAGCGGGACCCAGTACTTC.